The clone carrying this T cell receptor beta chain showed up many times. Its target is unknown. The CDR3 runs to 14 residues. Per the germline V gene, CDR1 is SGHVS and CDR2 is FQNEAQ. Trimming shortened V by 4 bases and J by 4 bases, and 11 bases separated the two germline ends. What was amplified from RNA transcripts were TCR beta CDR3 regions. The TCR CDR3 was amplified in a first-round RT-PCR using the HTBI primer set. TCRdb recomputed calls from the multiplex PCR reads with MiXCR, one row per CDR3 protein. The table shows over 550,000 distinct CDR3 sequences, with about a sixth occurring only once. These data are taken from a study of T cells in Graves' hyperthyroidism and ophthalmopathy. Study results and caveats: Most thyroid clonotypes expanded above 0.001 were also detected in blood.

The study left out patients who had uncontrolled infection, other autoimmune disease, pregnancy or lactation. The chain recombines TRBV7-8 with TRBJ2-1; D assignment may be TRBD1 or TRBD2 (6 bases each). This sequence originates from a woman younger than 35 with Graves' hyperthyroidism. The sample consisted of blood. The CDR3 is CASSWGDNYNEQFF. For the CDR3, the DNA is TGTGCCAGCAGCTGGGGGGACAATTACAATGAGCAGTTCTTC.